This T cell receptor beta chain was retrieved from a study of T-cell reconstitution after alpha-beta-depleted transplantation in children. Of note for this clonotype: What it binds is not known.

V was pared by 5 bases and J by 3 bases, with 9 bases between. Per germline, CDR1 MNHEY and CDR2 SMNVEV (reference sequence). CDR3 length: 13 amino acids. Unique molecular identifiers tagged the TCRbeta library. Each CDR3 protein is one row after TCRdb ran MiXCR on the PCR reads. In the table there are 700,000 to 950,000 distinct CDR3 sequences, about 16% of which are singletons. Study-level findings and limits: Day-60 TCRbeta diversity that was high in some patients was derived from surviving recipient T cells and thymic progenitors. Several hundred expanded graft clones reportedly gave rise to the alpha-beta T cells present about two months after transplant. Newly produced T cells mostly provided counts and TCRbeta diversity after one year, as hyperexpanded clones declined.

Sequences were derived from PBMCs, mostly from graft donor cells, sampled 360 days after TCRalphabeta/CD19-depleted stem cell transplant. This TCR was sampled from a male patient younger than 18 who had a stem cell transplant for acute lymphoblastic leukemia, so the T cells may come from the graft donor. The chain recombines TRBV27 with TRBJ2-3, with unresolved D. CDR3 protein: CASSTSLTDTQYF. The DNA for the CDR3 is TGTGCCAGCAGTACGTCCCTTACAGATACGCAGTATTTT.